A single sample gave rise to the 8 T cell receptor beta chains below, sequenced in a study of molecular identifiers for immune sequencing clone quantification. MiXCR, applied by TCRdb to the PCR reads, yields one record per CDR3 protein. The profile shows tens of thousands of distinct CDR3 sequences, approximately 20% of them singletons. The material sequenced was naive CD8+ T cells from blood, with Jurkat cell RNA spiked in. Sample subset: FACS-sorted CD8+CD4-CCR7+CD45RA+ naive T cells. Source of these receptors: a human donor in good health. Some libraries in this study had Jurkat cell RNA spiked in.

This clonotype occurred many times. The V gene is TRBV3-1, the J gene TRBJ2-2; D call uncertain. The CDR3 is made up of 17 amino acids. Germline loops: CDR1 LGHDT, CDR2 YNNKEL (reference sequence). The V end lost 0 bases, the J end lost 4 bases, and 15 bases lay between the germline ends. The CDR3 sequence is CASSQDENAVTTGELFF. CDR3 DNA: TGTGCCAGCAGCCAAGATGAAAACGCAGTCACCACCGGGGAGCTGTTTTTT. Drawing the rest from reference TRBV3-1 and TRBJ2-2, the complete variable domain is DTAVSQTPKYLVTQMGNDKSIKCEQNLGHDTMYWYKQDSKKFLKIMFSYNNKELIINETVPNRFSPKSPDKAHLNLHINSLELGDSAVYFCASSQDENAVTTGELFFGEGSRLTVL.

There are many counts of this clonotype. The rearrangement uses TRBV6-1 and TRBJ1-4, with a possible D match to TRBD1 (6 bases). This CDR3 is built from 17 residues. CDR1 and CDR2 (germline): MNHNS, SASEGT. V dropped 5 bases and J dropped 4 bases, with 20 bases sitting between them. CDR3 bases: TGTGCCAGCAGTTGGGGGCCTGTGGAGGCGTATAATGAAAAACTGTTTTTT. The encoded protein is CASSWGPVEAYNEKLFF.

This rearrangement joins TRBV20-1 to TRBJ2-1, with TRBD2 matching over 13 bases. V lost 5 bases to trimming and J lost 0 bases; unmatched junction nucleotides: 7. The germline V gene encodes CDR1 DFQATT and CDR2 SNEGSKA (reference sequence). CDR3 length: 17 amino acids. The CDR3 DNA follows: TGCAGTGCTGAGGGACTAGCGGGGAGCAGCTCCTACAATGAGCAGTTCTTC. The encoded protein is CSAEGLAGSSSYNEQFF.

This clonotype was recorded many times. The V and J genes are TRBV7-2 and TRBJ2-3, with D perhaps matching TRBD1 (5 bases). Trimming left V 5 bases short and J 0 bases short, with 12 bases between. Germline V gene lookup returns CDR1 SGHTA and CDR2 FQGNSA. The CDR3 consists of 15 residues. CDR3 sequence (DNA): TGTGCCAGCAGCCCGGACACTCGAAGCACAGATACGCAGTATTTT. The encoded protein is CASSPDTRSTDTQYF.

The sample holds many counts of this clonotype. The J gene is TRBJ2-1, the V gene TRBV7-8, with 13 bases aligning to TRBD2. The V and J ends lost 4 bases and 4 bases, in that order; junction bases with no gene match: 7. The CDR3 runs 17 residues. Looked up from germline, CDR1 is SGHVS and CDR2 is FQNEAQ. Here the CDR3 reads CASSYSGTSGAYNEQFF. The CDR3 bases are TGTGCCAGCAGCTACTCCGGGACTAGCGGGGCATACAATGAGCAGTTCTTC.

This clonotype was detected ten times or more. J is TRBJ2-3 and V is TRBV11-3; TRBD2 might be the D (5 bases). Germline-derived CDR1 and CDR2 are SGHNT and YENEEA. The CDR3 consists of 14 residues. V was shortened by 2 bases and J by 8 bases, with 14 bases between the two germline ends. The CDR3 DNA is TGTGCCAGCAGCTTACGTGAGGACGGGGTTACGCAGTATTTT. Its translation is CASSLREDGVTQYF.

This clonotype was picked up many times. The V call is TRBV20-1, the J call TRBJ2-3; no reliable D call. V dropped 3 bases and J dropped 3 bases, with 16 bases sitting between them. The germline V gene encodes CDR1 DFQATT and CDR2 SNEGSKA (reference sequence). The CDR3 runs 15 residues. The CDR3 sequence is CSARGFWGMTDTQYF. The CDR3 DNA reads as TGCAGTGCTAGGGGGTTTTGGGGAATGACAGATACGCAGTATTTT.

In its sample, this clonotype was seen many times. The V and J genes are TRBV5-1 and TRBJ2-7; no definite D call. CDR1 is SGHRS and CDR2 is YFSETQ in the germline V gene. CDR3 size: 13 residues. V was clipped by 2 bases and J by 4 bases, with 10 bases between them. DNA of the CDR3: TGCGCCAGCAGCTTTTCCCTGGGGTACGAGCAGTACTTC. As protein: CASSFSLGYEQYF.